This TCR beta chain was sequenced during a study of sequential checkpoint blockade in melanoma. Across the study: Arm A got nivolumab then ipilimumab; arm B the reverse, 1:1.

Clones were read by immunoSEQ multiplex PCR, and TCRdb kept only the in-frame ones, dropping some. This sample carries around 41,000 clones, 86% of them seen once, and the ten largest clones take roughly 12%. The treatment here: randomized to nivolumab then ipilimumab (arm A) or the reverse (arm B). From thawed PBMCs, live CD3+CD8+ cells negative for CD19 and CD56 were sorted. CDR3 length: 15 residues. From germline, CDR1 is MNHNS and CDR2 SASEGT. V was trimmed by 3 bases and J by 7 bases, leaving 18 bases between them. The input for sequencing was CD8+ T cells sorted from blood (inferred from file names), taken from a patient given nivolumab and ipilimumab in sequence. J is TRBJ1-2 and V is TRBV6-1; D might be TRBD1 (5 bases). This receptor was taken from a human donor with melanoma. The chain's CDR3 is CASSDGPGVGSGYTF. The CDR3 nucleotides read TGTGCCAGCAGTGATGGCCCGGGGGTAGGAAGTGGCTACACCTTC.